The 28 T cell receptor beta chains listed next were all sequenced from one sample in a study of blood T cell repertoires in COVID-19. Generated by immunoSEQ multiplex PCR, the TCRdb table keeps only in-frame clones and is missing some. The data show roughly 330,000 clones, around 90% seen once. Sequenced: PBMCs or T cells enriched from blood (not recorded which). The origin of the receptors is a woman between 25 and 40 years old who had recovered from COVID-19.

The CDR3 DNA is TGTGCCAGCAGCCAAGACACCCAAATTAGCTACACCTTC. It yields the protein CASSQDTQISYTF. The V gene is TRBV7-9, the J gene TRBJ1-2; D unresolved. The germline gives CDR1 SEHNR, CDR2 FQNEAQ (reference sequence). This CDR3 is 13 amino acids long. The V end lost 5 bases, the J end lost 9 bases, and 16 bases lay between the germline ends. The full variable domain, rest sourced from reference TRBV7-9 and TRBJ1-2, is DTGVSQNPRHKITKRGQNVTFRCDPISEHNRLYWYRQTLGQGPEFLTYFQNEAQLEKSRLLSDRFSAERPKGSFSTLEIQRTEQGDSAMYLCASSQDTQISYTFGSGTRLTVV.

The chain uses TRBV4-2 and TRBJ1-1; a possible D gene is TRBD1 (5 bases). The CDR3 consists of 16 residues. Germline assignment: CDR1 LGHNA and CDR2 YNFKEQ. Trimming shortened V by 4 bases and J by 1 base, and 16 bases separated the two germline ends. Written as DNA, the CDR3 is TGTGCCAGCAGCCCCCGGGGGATGGCAGCGAACACTGAAGCTTTCTTT. Amino acid sequence: CASSPRGMAANTEAFF.

This chain uses TRBV7-6 with TRBJ2-1; the match to TRBD2 covers 9 bases. The germline gives CDR1 SGHVS, CDR2 FNYEAQ. The CDR3 is 16 residues long. Losses at the gene ends were 1 base for V and 8 bases for J; bases not matched to a gene: 9. In nucleotides, the CDR3 is TGTGCCAGCAGCTTAGGGGCGGGGGGGCGGAACGATGAGCAGTTCTTC. Translation: CASSLGAGGRNDEQFF.

This clone was counted only a few times. J is TRBJ1-2 and V is TRBV4-2; D may be TRBD1 (5 bases). The CDR3 length is 15 residues. CDR1 and CDR2 from the germline V gene are LGHNA and YNFKEQ. The ends were cut back, 0 bases at V and 6 bases at J, with 14 bases in the middle. CDR3 in amino acids: CASSQDRAGRDGYTF. The CDR3 region has the DNA TGTGCCAGCAGCCAAGATAGGGCAGGGAGGGATGGCTACACCTTC.

The chain employs TRBV5-1 and TRBJ1-2, with 10 nucleotides matching TRBD1. J was trimmed by 6 bases and V by 4 bases; bases with no gene match: 6. This CDR3 is 14 amino acids long. The germline gives CDR1 SGHRS, CDR2 YFSETQ. Written as DNA, the CDR3 is TGCGCCAGCAGCCCCAGACAGGGGGCAAATGGCTACACCTTC. Translation: CASSPRQGANGYTF.

The CDR3 DNA sequence: TGTGCCACCAGTGATTCAGGAGGGCCAGATACGCAGTATTTT. Translating gives CATSDSGGPDTQYF. V gene TRBV24-1 combines with J gene TRBJ2-3; D might be TRBD2 (6 bases). The length of the CDR3 is 14 residues. V lost 2 bases to trimming and J lost 4 bases, with 9 bases between them. Germline CDR1 reads KGHDR; CDR2 reads SFDVKD.

The chain couples TRBV27 to TRBJ1-6; TRBD1 agrees at 8 bases. The CDR3 consists of 12 residues. Per the germline V gene, CDR1 is MNHEY and CDR2 is SMNVEV (reference sequence). V shed 6 bases, J shed 11 bases, and the junction held 3 bases outside the gene matches. The CDR3 region is CASRTGVAPLHF. The CDR3 DNA is TGTGCCAGCAGGACAGGGGTCGCACCCCTCCACTTT.

The gene calls are TRBV19 and TRBJ1-5; unclear D gene. The CDR3 totals 15 residues. V was trimmed by 3 bases and J by 0 bases, leaving 9 bases between them. CDR1 LNHDA and CDR2 SQIVND come from the germline V gene (reference sequence). The CDR3 is CASSIERNSNQPQHF. CDR3 nucleotides: TGTGCCAGTAGTATCGAGAGAAATAGCAATCAGCCCCAGCATTTT. Full variable domain (remainder filled in from reference TRBV19 and TRBJ1-5): DGGITQSPKYLFRKEGQNVTLSCEQNLNHDAMYWYRQDPGQGLRLIYYSQIVNDFQKGDIAEGYSVSREKKESFPLTVTSAQKNPTAFYLCASSIERNSNQPQHFGDGTRLSIL.

The chain employs TRBV11-2 and TRBJ1-5, with 8 positions matching TRBD1. Per the germline V gene, CDR1 is SGHAT and CDR2 is FQNNGV. After removal of 5 bases from V and 4 bases from J, the junction contained 7 bases not matched to a gene. This CDR3 spans 15 amino acids. CDR3 DNA sequence: TGTGCCAGCAGCGCAGACAGGGGTGTAAATCAGCCCCAGCATTTT. Amino acids: CASSADRGVNQPQHF.

The rearrangement uses TRBV7-9 and TRBJ2-5; 7 nucleotides line up with TRBD1. The CDR3 runs to 14 residues. Germline V gene lookup returns CDR1 SEHNR and CDR2 FQNEAQ (reference sequence). J was trimmed by 2 bases and V by 5 bases; bases with no gene match: 5. This chain's CDR3 is CASSPGGHQETQYF. The CDR3 coding sequence is TGTGCCAGCAGCCCAGGGGGACATCAAGAGACCCAGTACTTC.

The chain carries TRBV6-5 and TRBJ2-2, with TRBD1 identical over 9 bases. CDR1 and CDR2 (germline): MNHEY, SVGAGI. This CDR3 comprises 16 residues. With 2 bases clipped from V and 7 bases from J, the junction kept 8 bases outside the gene matches. This CDR3 is CASSYLQQGAGGELFF. Here the CDR3 DNA reads TGTGCCAGCAGTTACCTTCAACAGGGGGCGGGCGGGGAGCTGTTTTTT.

This chain connects TRBV25-1 to TRBJ1-1; D gene unclear. The CDR3 is made up of 15 amino acids. Germline V gives CDR1 MGHDK, CDR2 SYGVNS. V was clipped by 2 bases and J by 1 base, with 11 bases between them. Written as DNA, the CDR3 is TGTGCCAGCAGTGAACCCGAGGCGCAGAACACTGAAGCTTTCTTT. As protein: CASSEPEAQNTEAFF.

This chain links TRBV18 with TRBJ2-1; D is perhaps TRBD2 (5 bases). This CDR3 region has 18 residues. Trimming took off 3 bases at V and 7 bases at J, with 25 bases between the two ends. Germline assignment: CDR1 KGHSH and CDR2 LQKENI. CDR3 DNA sequence: TGTGCCAGCTCACCGGGTACGGACTCCCTCGAGATGTGGAATGAGCAGTTCTTC. It codes for CASSPGTDSLEMWNEQFF.

J is TRBJ2-3 and V is TRBV3-1 (or the pseudogene TRBV3-2); 9 bases are shared with TRBD1. The J segment lost 2 bases and the V segment lost 4 bases, leaving 7 bases of the junction unmatched. The germline CDR1 and CDR2 sequences are LGHDT and YNNKEL (reference sequence). The CDR3 runs 16 residues. Here the CDR3 reads CASSRAGTGSTDTQYF. The DNA for the CDR3 is TGTGCCAGCAGCCGGGCCGGGACAGGGTCCACAGATACGCAGTATTTT.

The V call is TRBV2, the J call TRBJ1-2; 9 bases are shared with TRBD1. Germline-derived CDR1 and CDR2 are SNHLY and FYNNEI. This CDR3 comprises 14 residues. V lost 5 bases to trimming and J lost 6 bases; unmatched junction nucleotides: 7. As DNA, the CDR3 is TGTGCCAGCAGTTACTCGGACAGGGGACATGGCTACACCTTC. It translates to CASSYSDRGHGYTF.

The chain recombines TRBV18 with TRBJ1-4; 7 bases are a match to TRBD1. V lost 2 bases, J lost 6 bases, and 6 bases stayed unmatched. The CDR3 has 15 residues. Per germline, CDR1 KGHSH and CDR2 LQKENI. The CDR3 protein is CASSPFKTGYEKLFF. The DNA of the CDR3 is TGTGCCAGCTCACCATTCAAGACAGGGTATGAAAAACTGTTTTTT.

This chain links TRBV6-5 with TRBJ1-3; D might be TRBD1 (6 bases). V lost 6 bases and J 0 bases, leaving 12 bases between the germline ends. Per germline, CDR1 MNHEY and CDR2 SVGAGI. The CDR3 contains 15 residues. The CDR3: CASRLLDSSGNTIYF. Here the CDR3 DNA reads TGTGCCAGCAGGCTCCTGGACAGCTCTGGAAACACCATATATTTT.

The rearrangement uses TRBV27 and TRBJ2-2; tentatively, D is TRBD2 (5 bases). There are 15 residues in the CDR3. Trimming took off 4 bases at V and 5 bases at J, with 14 bases between the two ends. Germline lookup yields CDR1 MNHEY and CDR2 SMNVEV (reference sequence). CDR3 nucleotides: TGTGCCAGCAGTTACGGAGATCGGAGGACCGGGGAGCTGTTTTTT. Amino acids: CASSYGDRRTGELFF.

The V and J genes are TRBV27 and TRBJ1-2; 7 bases fit TRBD1. Germline CDR1 reads MNHEY; CDR2 reads SMNVEV (reference sequence). Losses at the gene ends were 3 bases for V and 4 bases for J; bases not matched to a gene: 5. The CDR3 is 14 amino acids. CDR3 region: CASSFRQGLYGYTF. The CDR3 coding sequence is TGTGCCAGCAGTTTCCGACAGGGCCTCTATGGCTACACCTTC.

The chain has TRBV4-1 and TRBJ2-5; 10 nucleotides line up with TRBD2. The junction had 5 bases not matched to a gene; V was cut back by 3 bases and J by 1 base. The CDR3 extends over 16 amino acids. CDR1 and CDR2 (germline): MGHRA, YSYEKL. The CDR3 loop reads CASSQLAGATQETQYF. In DNA form, the CDR3 reads TGCGCCAGCAGCCAGCTAGCGGGGGCAACCCAAGAGACCCAGTACTTC.

The V and J genes are TRBV9 and TRBJ1-1; TRBD1 matches 9 bases. The CDR3 loop spans 16 amino acids. Germline V gives CDR1 SGDLS, CDR2 YYNGEE. The ends lost 2 bases at V and 2 bases at J; junction bases unmatched: 7. CDR3 residues: CASSVAGTGSNTEAFF. The CDR3 DNA reads TGTGCCAGCAGCGTCGCTGGGACAGGGTCAAACACTGAAGCTTTCTTT.

The rearrangement joins TRBV5-1 to TRBJ2-7; 13 bases map to TRBD2. The CDR3 totals 15 residues. The V segment lost 4 bases and the J segment 4 bases; nucleotides outside the gene matches: 5. Germline V gene lookup returns CDR1 SGHRS and CDR2 YFSETQ. The CDR3 nucleotides read TGCGCCAGCAGCAGACTAGCGGGGGGCCCGTACGAGCAGTACTTC. This gives the protein CASSRLAGGPYEQYF. The full variable domain, completed using reference TRBV5-1 and TRBJ2-7, is KAGVTQTPRYLIKTRGQQVTLSCSPISGHRSVSWYQQTPGQGLQFLFEYFSETQRNKGNFPGRFSGRQFSNSRSEMNVSTLELGDSALYLCASSRLAGGPYEQYFGPGTRLTVT.

This chain uses TRBV3-1 (or the pseudogene TRBV3-2) with TRBJ1-4; the D gene is possibly TRBD1 (6 bases). This CDR3 region has 14 residues. Germline loops: CDR1 LGHDT, CDR2 YNNKEL (reference sequence). The V and J ends lost 5 bases and 3 bases respectively, with 10 bases between them. This chain's CDR3 is CASSTRTANEKLFF. DNA for the CDR3: TGTGCCAGCAGCACCCGGACAGCTAATGAAAAACTGTTTTTT.

The chain recombines TRBV6-5 with TRBJ1-5, with D tentatively TRBD1 (5 bases). CDR3 length equals 13 residues. Trimming took off 4 bases at V and 7 bases at J, with 11 bases between the two ends. Germline V gene data show CDR1 as MNHEY and CDR2 as SVGAGI. The CDR3 reads CASSSQGGQPQHF. The CDR3 bases are TGTGCCAGCAGTTCGCAGGGAGGCCAGCCCCAGCATTTT.

The chain uses TRBV24-1 and TRBJ2-7, with 11 bases matching TRBD1. The germline V gene has CDR1 KGHDR and CDR2 SFDVKD. V was clipped by 4 bases and J by 4 bases; unmatched bases: 8. The CDR3 runs 16 residues. CDR3 in DNA: TGTGCCACCAGTGACCTGGGACAGGGGGTGGCTTACGAGCAGTACTTC. Encoded protein: CATSDLGQGVAYEQYF.

The rearrangement joins TRBV19 to TRBJ2-7, with no clear D. The germline CDR1 and CDR2 sequences are LNHDA and SQIVND (reference sequence). Trimming pared 5 bases from V and 5 bases from J, leaving 7 bases between. The CDR3 loop spans 11 amino acids. The CDR3 DNA follows: TGTGCCAGTAGTTTTACGGACGAGCAGTACTTC. It translates to CASSFTDEQYF. The complete variable domain, with remaining parts taken from reference TRBV19 and TRBJ2-7, reads DGGITQSPKYLFRKEGQNVTLSCEQNLNHDAMYWYRQDPGQGLRLIYYSQIVNDFQKGDIAEGYSVSREKKESFPLTVTSAQKNPTAFYLCASSFTDEQYFGPGTRLTVT.

J is TRBJ1-5 and V is TRBV14; D might be TRBD1 (6 bases). The germline V and J ends were trimmed by 4 bases and 11 bases, with 15 bases remaining between them. The CDR3 loop spans 13 amino acids. The germline V gene encodes CDR1 SGHDN and CDR2 FVKESK. CDR3: CASSLGPGVAQHF. In DNA form, the CDR3 reads TGTGCCAGCAGCCTGGGGCCAGGGGTGGCCCAGCATTTT.

The V call is TRBV19, the J call TRBJ1-2; no firm D call. This CDR3 region has 14 residues. Germline CDR1 and CDR2: LNHDA and SQIVND (reference sequence). V lost 5 bases and J 2 bases, leaving 12 bases between the germline ends. The CDR3 loop is CASSRAQQNYGYTF. DNA for the CDR3: TGTGCCAGTAGTCGAGCACAGCAAAACTATGGCTACACCTTC. Full variable domain (outside the CDR3, taken from reference TRBV19 and TRBJ1-2): DGGITQSPKYLFRKEGQNVTLSCEQNLNHDAMYWYRQDPGQGLRLIYYSQIVNDFQKGDIAEGYSVSREKKESFPLTVTSAQKNPTAFYLCASSRAQQNYGYTFGSGTRLTVV.